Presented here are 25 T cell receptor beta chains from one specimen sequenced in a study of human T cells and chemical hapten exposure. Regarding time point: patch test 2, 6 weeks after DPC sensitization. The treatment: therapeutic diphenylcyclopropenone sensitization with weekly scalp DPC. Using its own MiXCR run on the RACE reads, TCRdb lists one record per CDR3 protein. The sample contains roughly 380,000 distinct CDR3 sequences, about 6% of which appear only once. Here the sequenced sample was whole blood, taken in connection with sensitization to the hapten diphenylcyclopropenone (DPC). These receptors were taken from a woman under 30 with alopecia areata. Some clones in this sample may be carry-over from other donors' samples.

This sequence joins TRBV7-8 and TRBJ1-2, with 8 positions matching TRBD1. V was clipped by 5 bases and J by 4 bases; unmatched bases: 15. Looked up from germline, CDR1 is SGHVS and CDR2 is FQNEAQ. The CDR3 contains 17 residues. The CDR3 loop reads CASSLSNRDRTFYGYTF. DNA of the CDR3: TGTGCCAGCAGCCTCTCAAACCGGGACAGGACTTTCTATGGCTACACCTTC.

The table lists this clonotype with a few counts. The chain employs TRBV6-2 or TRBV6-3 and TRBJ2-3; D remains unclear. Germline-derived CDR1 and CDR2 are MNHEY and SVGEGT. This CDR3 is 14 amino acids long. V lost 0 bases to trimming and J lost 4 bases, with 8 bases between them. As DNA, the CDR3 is TGTGCCAGCAGTTACTCCATTGATGCAGATACGCAGTATTTT. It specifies CASSYSIDADTQYF.

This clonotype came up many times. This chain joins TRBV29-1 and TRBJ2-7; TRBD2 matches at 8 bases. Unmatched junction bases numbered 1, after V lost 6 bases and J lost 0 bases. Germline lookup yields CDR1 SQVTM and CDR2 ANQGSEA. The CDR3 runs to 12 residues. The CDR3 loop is CSVGGGSYEQYF. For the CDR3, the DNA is TGCAGCGTCGGGGGGGGCTCCTACGAGCAGTACTTC.

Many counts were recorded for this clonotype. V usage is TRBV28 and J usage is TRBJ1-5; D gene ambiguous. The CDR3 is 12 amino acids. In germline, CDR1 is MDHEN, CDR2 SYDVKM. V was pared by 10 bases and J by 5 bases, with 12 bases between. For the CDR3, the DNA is TGTGCCAACCCACTTGGAGATCAGCCCCAGCATTTT. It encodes CANPLGDQPQHF.

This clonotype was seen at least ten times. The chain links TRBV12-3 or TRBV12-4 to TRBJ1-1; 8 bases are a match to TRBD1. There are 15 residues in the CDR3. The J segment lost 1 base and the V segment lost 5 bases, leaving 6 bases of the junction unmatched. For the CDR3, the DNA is TGTGCCAGCAGTCCAAGGACAGGGCCGAACACTGAAGCTTTCTTT. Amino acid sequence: CASSPRTGPNTEAFF.

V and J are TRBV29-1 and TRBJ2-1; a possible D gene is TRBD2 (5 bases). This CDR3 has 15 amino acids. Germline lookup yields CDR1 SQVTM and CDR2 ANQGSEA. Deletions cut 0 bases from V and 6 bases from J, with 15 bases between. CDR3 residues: CSVEEFTGVRNEQFF. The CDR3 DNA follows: TGCAGCGTTGAAGAGTTTACCGGGGTACGCAATGAGCAGTTCTTC.

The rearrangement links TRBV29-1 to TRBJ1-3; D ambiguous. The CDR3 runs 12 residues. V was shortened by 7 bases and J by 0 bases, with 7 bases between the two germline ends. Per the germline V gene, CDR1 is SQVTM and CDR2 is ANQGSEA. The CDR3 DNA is TGCAGCGGAGGGTACTCTGGAAACACCATATATTTT. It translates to CSGGYSGNTIYF.

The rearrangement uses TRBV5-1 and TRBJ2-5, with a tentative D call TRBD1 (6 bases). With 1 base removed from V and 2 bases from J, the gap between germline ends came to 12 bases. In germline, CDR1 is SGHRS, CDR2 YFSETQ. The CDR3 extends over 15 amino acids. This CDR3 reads CASSLLGTLQETQYF. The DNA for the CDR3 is TGCGCCAGCAGCTTGCTCGGGACACTGCAAGAGACCCAGTACTTC.

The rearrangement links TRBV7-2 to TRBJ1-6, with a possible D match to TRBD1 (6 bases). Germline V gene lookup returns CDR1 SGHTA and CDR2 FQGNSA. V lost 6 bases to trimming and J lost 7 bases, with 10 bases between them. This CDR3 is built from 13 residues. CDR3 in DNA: TGTGCCAGCAGTCAGGGGCACAATTCACCCCTCCACTTT. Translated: CASSQGHNSPLHF.

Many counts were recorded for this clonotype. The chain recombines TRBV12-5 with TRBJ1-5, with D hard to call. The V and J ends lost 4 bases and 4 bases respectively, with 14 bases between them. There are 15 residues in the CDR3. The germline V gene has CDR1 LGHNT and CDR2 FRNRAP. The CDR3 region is CASGSLSDGNQPQHF. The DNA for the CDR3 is TGTGCTAGTGGTTCCCTCTCGGACGGAAATCAGCCCCAGCATTTT.

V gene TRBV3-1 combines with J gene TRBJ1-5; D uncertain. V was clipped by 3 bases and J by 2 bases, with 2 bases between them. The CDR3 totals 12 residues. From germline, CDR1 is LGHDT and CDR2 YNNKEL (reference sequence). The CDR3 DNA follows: TGTGCCAGCAGCCACGGCAATCAGCCCCAGCATTTT. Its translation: CASSHGNQPQHF.

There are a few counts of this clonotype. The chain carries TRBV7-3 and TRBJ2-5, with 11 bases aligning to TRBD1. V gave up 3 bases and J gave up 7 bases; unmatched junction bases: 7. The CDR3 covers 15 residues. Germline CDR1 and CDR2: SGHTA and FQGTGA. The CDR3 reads CASSFTGQGAVTQYF. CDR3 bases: TGTGCCAGCAGCTTCACCGGACAGGGGGCAGTGACCCAGTACTTC.

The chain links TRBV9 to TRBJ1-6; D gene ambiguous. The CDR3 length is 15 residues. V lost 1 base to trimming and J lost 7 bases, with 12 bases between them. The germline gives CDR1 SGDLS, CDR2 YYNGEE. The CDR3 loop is CASSVLSGSNSPLHF. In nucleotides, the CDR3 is TGTGCCAGCAGCGTACTCAGTGGCTCAAATTCACCCCTCCACTTT.

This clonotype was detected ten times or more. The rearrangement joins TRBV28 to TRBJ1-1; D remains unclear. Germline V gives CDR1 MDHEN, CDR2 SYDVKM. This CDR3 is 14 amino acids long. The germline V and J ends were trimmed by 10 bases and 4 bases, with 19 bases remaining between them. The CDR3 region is CATLTAPAGTEAFF. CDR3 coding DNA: TGTGCCACCCTCACGGCCCCGGCGGGCACTGAAGCTTTCTTT. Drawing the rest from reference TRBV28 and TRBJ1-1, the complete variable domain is DVKVTQSSRYLVKRTGEKVFLECVQDMDHENMFWYRQDPGLGLRLIYFSYDVKMKEKGDIPEGYSVSREKKERFSLILESASTNQTSMYLCATLTAPAGTEAFFGQGTRLTVV.

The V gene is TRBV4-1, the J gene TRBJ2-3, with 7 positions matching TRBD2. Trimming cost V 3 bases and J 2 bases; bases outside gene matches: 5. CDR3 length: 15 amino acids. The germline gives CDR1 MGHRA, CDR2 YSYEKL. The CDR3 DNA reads TGCGCCAGCAGCCAGGCTAGCGGCCCCACAGATACGCAGTATTTT. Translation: CASSQASGPTDTQYF.

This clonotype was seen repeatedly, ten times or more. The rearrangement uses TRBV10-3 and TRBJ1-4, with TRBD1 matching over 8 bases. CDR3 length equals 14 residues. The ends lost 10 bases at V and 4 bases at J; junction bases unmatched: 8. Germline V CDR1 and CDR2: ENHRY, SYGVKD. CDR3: CATQLTGDNEKLFF. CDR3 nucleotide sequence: TGTGCCACCCAATTGACAGGGGATAATGAAAAACTGTTTTTT.

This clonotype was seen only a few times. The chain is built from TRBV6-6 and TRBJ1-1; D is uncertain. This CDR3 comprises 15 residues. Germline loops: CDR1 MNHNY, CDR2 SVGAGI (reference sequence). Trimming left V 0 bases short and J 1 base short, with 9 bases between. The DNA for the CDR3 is TGTGCCAGCAGTTACTCGGACGCAGCGAACACTGAAGCTTTCTTT. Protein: CASSYSDAANTEAFF.

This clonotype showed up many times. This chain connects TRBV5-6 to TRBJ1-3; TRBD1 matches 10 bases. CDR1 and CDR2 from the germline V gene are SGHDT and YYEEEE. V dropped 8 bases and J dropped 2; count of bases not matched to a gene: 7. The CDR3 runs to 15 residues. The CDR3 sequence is CASSQGTGAGNTIYF. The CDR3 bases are TGTGCCAGTAGCCAAGGGACAGGGGCTGGAAACACCATATATTTT. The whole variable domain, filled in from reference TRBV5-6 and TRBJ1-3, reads DAGVTQSPTHLIKTRGQQVTLRCSPKSGHDTVSWYQQALGQGPQFIFQYYEEEERQRGNFPDRFSGHQFPNYSSELNVNALLLGDSALYLCASSQGTGAGNTIYFGEGSWLTVV.

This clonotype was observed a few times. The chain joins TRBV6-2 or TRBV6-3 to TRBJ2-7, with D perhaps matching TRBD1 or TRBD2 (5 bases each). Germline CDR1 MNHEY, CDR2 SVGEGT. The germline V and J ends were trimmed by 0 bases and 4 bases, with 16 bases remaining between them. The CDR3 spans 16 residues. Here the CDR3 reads CASSYSLTEEGYEQYF. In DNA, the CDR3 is TGTGCCAGCAGTTACTCTTTGACAGAAGAGGGTTACGAGCAGTACTTC.

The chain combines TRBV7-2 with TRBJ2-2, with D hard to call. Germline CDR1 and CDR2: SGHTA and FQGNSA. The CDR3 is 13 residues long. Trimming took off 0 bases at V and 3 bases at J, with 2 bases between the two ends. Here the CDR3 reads CASSLAYTGELFF. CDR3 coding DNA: TGTGCCAGCAGCTTAGCTTACACCGGGGAGCTGTTTTTT. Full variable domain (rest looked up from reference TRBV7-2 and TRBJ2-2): GAGVSQSPSNKVTEKGKDVELRCDPISGHTALYWYRQSLGQGLEFLIYFQGNSAPDKSGLPSDRFSAERTGGSVSTLTIQRTQQEDSAVYLCASSLAYTGELFFGEGSRLTVL.

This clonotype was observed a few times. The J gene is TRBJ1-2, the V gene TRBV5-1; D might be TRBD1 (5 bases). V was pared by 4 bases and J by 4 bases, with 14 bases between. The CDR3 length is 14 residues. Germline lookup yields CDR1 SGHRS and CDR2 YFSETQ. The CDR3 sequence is CASSRLQGPYGYTF. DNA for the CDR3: TGCGCCAGCAGCCGGCTTCAGGGCCCCTATGGCTACACCTTC.

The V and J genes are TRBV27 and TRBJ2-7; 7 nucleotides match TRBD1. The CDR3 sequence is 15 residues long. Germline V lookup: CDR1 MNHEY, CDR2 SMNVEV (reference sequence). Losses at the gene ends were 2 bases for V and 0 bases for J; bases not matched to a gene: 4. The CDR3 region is CASSLIGGASYEQYF. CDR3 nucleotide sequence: TGTGCCAGCAGTTTAATAGGGGGCGCCTCCTACGAGCAGTACTTC.

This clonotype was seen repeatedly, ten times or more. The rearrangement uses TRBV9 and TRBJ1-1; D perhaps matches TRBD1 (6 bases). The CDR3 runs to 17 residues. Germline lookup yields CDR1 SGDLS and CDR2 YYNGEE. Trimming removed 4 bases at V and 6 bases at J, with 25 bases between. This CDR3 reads CASSPRGGGGAWSEAFF. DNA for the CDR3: TGTGCCAGCAGCCCGAGGGGAGGCGGGGGCGCGTGGTCTGAAGCTTTCTTT.

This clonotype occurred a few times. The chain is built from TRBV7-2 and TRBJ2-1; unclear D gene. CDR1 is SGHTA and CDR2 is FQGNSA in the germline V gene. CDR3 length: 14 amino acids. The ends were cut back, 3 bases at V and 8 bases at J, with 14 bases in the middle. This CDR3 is CASSFRLAGHEQFF. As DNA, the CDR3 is TGTGCCAGCAGCTTCCGACTCGCTGGGCATGAGCAGTTCTTC.

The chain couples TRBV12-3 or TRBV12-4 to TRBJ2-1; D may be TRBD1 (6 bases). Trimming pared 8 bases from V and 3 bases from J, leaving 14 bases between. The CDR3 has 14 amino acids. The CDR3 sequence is CASSGQNFYNEQFF. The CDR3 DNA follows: TGTGCCAGCTCTGGACAGAACTTCTACAATGAGCAGTTCTTC.